This T cell receptor beta chain came from a study of sequential checkpoint blockade in melanoma. Study overall: First-line arms were nivolumab then ipilimumab, or the reverse, randomized 1:1. Both treatment sequences were followed by maintenance nivolumab.

This table comes from immunoSEQ multiplex PCR, and its TCRdb copy is limited to in-frame clones, with some not included. The profile shows 10,000 to 15,000 clones, 60% to 75% of them singletons. This clone has more than one count but fewer than ten. Treatment specified: randomized to nivolumab then ipilimumab (arm A) or the reverse (arm B). None of the patients previously received DNA-damaging chemotherapy. This CDR3 is built from 16 residues. From germline, CDR1 is SGHRS and CDR2 YFSETQ. V lost 0 bases, J lost 4 bases, and 6 bases stayed unmatched. Sequences were derived from CD8+ T cells sorted from blood (inferred from file names), sampled from a patient given nivolumab and ipilimumab in sequence. V gene TRBV5-1 combines with J gene TRBJ2-1; 8 nucleotides agree with TRBD2. The receptor's source is a human donor with melanoma. CDR3 bases: TGCGCCAGCAGCTTGGTGGCTAGCGGGCCATACAATGAGCAGTTCTTC. Its protein is CASSLVASGPYNEQFF.